This T cell receptor (beta chain) was found in a study of cytomegalovirus exposure and HLA in healthy donors. Whole-study results and caveats: Using the classifier, cytomegalovirus status was reportedly diagnosed with high specificity and sensitivity.

TCRdb's copy holds only in-frame clones and misses some; the assay was immunoSEQ multiplex PCR. The sample records about 160,000 clones, 85% to 90% being singletons. The CDR3 runs 15 residues. CDR1 MGHRA and CDR2 YSYEKL come from the germline V gene. After removal of 2 bases from V and 10 bases from J, the junction contained 4 bases not matched to a gene. In regard to this clone: The target antigen is unknown.

The sequencing input was PBMCs. The V call is TRBV4-1, the J call TRBJ2-1, with 14 nucleotides matching TRBD2. The clonotype originates from a man between 18 and 29 years old in good health and CMV-seropositive. In DNA form, the CDR3 reads TGCGCCAGCAGCCAAAAGGGACTAGCGGGAGTAGAGCAGTTCTTC. Amino acids: CASSQKGLAGVEQFF.